The 26 T cell receptor beta chains reported below all come from one sample, sequenced in a study of T cell responses to AZD1222 COVID-19 vaccine. Data came from immunoSEQ multiplex PCR; TCRdb stores just in-frame clones and leaves some out. The sample contains around 200,000 clones, 93% of which appear only once. The specimen comprised peripheral blood, sampled on day 0 of AZD1222 vaccination. These receptors were taken from an adult in good health.

Here the CDR3 DNA reads TGCAGCGTTGAAGACTCTACCCTAAGGGGTTCTGGCTACACCTTC. This encodes CSVEDSTLRGSGYTF. The chain employs TRBV29-1 and TRBJ1-2, with a tentative D call TRBD1 (5 bases). V was pared by 0 bases and J by 7 bases, with 18 bases between. CDR3 length: 15 amino acids. Germline CDR1 reads SQVTM; CDR2 reads ANQGSEA.

The V call is TRBV7-9, the J call TRBJ1-4; D unresolved. The V end was cut by 5 bases, the J end by 4 bases, with 17 bases between. Germline V lookup: CDR1 SEHNR, CDR2 FQNEAQ (reference sequence). The CDR3 runs to 16 residues. The CDR3 bases are TGTGCCAGCAGCCCACCGGGTACGACCGGTAATGAAAAACTGTTTTTT. Its translation: CASSPPGTTGNEKLFF. The whole variable domain, remainder taken from reference TRBV7-9 and TRBJ1-4, is DTGVSQNPRHKITKRGQNVTFRCDPISEHNRLYWYRQTLGQGPEFLTYFQNEAQLEKSRLLSDRFSAERPKGSFSTLEIQRTEQGDSAMYLCASSPPGTTGNEKLFFGSGTQLSVL.

V usage is TRBV27 and J usage is TRBJ1-1; 11 nucleotides line up with TRBD1. V lost 5 bases, J lost 1 base, and 3 bases stayed unmatched. Germline CDR1 is MNHEY and CDR2 is SMNVEV (reference sequence). The length of the CDR3 is 15 residues. CDR3 nucleotide sequence: TGTGCCAGCAGTGGGGGACAGGGGGGGAACACTGAAGCTTTCTTT. Its protein product is CASSGGQGGNTEAFF.

The rearrangement uses TRBV19 and TRBJ2-1; unclear D gene. The CDR3 sequence is 13 residues long. V lost 3 bases, J lost 9 bases, and 12 bases lay in between. Germline assignment: CDR1 LNHDA and CDR2 SQIVND (reference sequence). The chain's CDR3 is CASSIGRLGEQFF. The CDR3 DNA follows: TGTGCCAGTAGTATTGGAAGGCTTGGTGAGCAGTTCTTC.

V is TRBV18 and J is TRBJ2-4; the match to TRBD2 covers 7 bases. With V trimmed by 3 bases and J by 6 bases, 8 bases remained unmatched. Germline assignment: CDR1 KGHSH and CDR2 LQKENI. The CDR3 consists of 15 residues. CDR3 nucleotide sequence: TGTGCCAGCTCACCCACCTCCCAGCGGGGAAACATTCAGTACTTC. The encoded protein is CASSPTSQRGNIQYF.

This clone has a single count. The rearrangement links TRBV11-2 to TRBJ1-2; TRBD1 aligns across 9 bases. This CDR3 contains 14 residues. Germline V gene data show CDR1 as SGHAT and CDR2 as FQNNGV. With V trimmed by 1 base and J by 10 bases, 7 bases remained unmatched. The CDR3 region has the DNA TGTGCCAGCAGCTTAGGTGGGACAGGGCTTGCCTACACCTTC. This codes for CASSLGGTGLAYTF.

The CDR3 protein is CASSLGSGRGNQPQHF. CDR3 sequence (DNA): TGCGCCAGCAGCCTCGGCTCCGGGCGAGGCAATCAGCCCCAGCATTTT. V gene TRBV4-1 combines with J gene TRBJ1-5, with unresolved D. V lost 4 bases and J 2 bases, leaving 15 bases between the germline ends. This CDR3 is 16 amino acids long. Germline loops: CDR1 MGHRA, CDR2 YSYEKL.

The chain combines TRBV18 with TRBJ1-3; 7 nucleotides line up with TRBD1. With V trimmed by 3 bases and J by 1 base, 12 bases remained unmatched. From germline, CDR1 is KGHSH and CDR2 LQKENI. The CDR3 is 18 residues long. The CDR3 sequence is CASSPLFRGAMSGNTIYF. The CDR3 DNA follows: TGTGCCAGCTCACCGCTTTTCAGGGGGGCCATGTCTGGAAACACCATATATTTT.

CDR3 DNA sequence: TGTGCCAGTAGTATTTACAACAGGGCCGGCGGGGAGCTGTTTTTT. Translated, it gives CASSIYNRAGGELFF. The chain is built from TRBV19 and TRBJ2-2; a weak D match, TRBD1 (6 bases). The germline V gene has CDR1 LNHDA and CDR2 SQIVND (reference sequence). V lost 3 bases to trimming and J lost 7 bases, with 15 bases between them. The CDR3 runs 15 residues.

This clone appeared a single time. The DNA for the CDR3 is TGTGCCAGCAGCCAAGACCCCCTAGGGACAGGGGATGGCTACACCTTC. As protein: CASSQDPLGTGDGYTF. The V call is TRBV4-2, the J call TRBJ1-2; 10 bases are a match to TRBD1. Germline values: CDR1 LGHNA, CDR2 YNFKEQ. This CDR3 has 16 amino acids. Trimming at V came to 0 bases and at J to 6 bases, leaving 7 bases not matched to a gene.

As concerns this clone: This CDR3 is also generated by other DNA sequences in the sample. This rearrangement joins TRBV2 to TRBJ2-7; D is uncertain. The CDR3 is 10 residues long. Germline V gene sequence: CDR1 SNHLY, CDR2 FYNNEI. Trimming removed 5 bases from V and 3 bases from J, with 2 bases in between. The CDR3 bases are TGTGCCAGCAGTATCTACGAGCAGTACTTC. Amino acids: CASSIYEQYF.

V and J are TRBV7-9 and TRBJ1-4, with TRBD1 as a possible D gene (5 bases). From germline, CDR1 is SEHNR and CDR2 FQNEAQ (reference sequence). Trimming left V 2 bases short and J 8 bases short, with 15 bases between. This CDR3 contains 15 residues. The CDR3 sequence: CASSLRSRAGEKLFF. CDR3 bases: TGTGCCAGCAGCTTAAGAAGCAGGGCTGGGGAAAAACTGTTTTTT.

V gene TRBV7-2 combines with J gene TRBJ1-2; D might be TRBD1 (5 bases). From germline, CDR1 is SGHTA and CDR2 FQGNSA. This CDR3 comprises 14 residues. The V end lost 5 bases, the J end lost 3 bases, and 13 bases lay between the germline ends. The CDR3 spells CASSTRRVDYGYTF. CDR3 nucleotide sequence: TGTGCCAGCAGCACACGCAGGGTGGACTATGGCTACACCTTC. The full variable domain, completed using reference TRBV7-2 and TRBJ1-2, is GAGVSQSPSNKVTEKGKDVELRCDPISGHTALYWYRQSLGQGLEFLIYFQGNSAPDKSGLPSDRFSAERTGGSVSTLTIQRTQQEDSAVYLCASSTRRVDYGYTFGSGTRLTVV.

The chain couples TRBV12-3 or TRBV12-4 to TRBJ1-2, with D possibly matching TRBD1 (5 bases). CDR3 size: 13 residues. V was pared by 2 bases and J by 1 base, with 5 bases between. CDR3 region: CASSLQGNYGYTF. In DNA, the CDR3 is TGTGCCAGCAGTTTACAGGGTAACTATGGCTACACCTTC.

This chain connects TRBV13 to TRBJ1-3, with D possibly being TRBD1 (5 bases). CDR1 and CDR2 from the germline V gene are PRHDT and FYEKMQ (reference sequence). The germline V and J ends were trimmed by 3 bases and 0 bases, with 15 bases remaining between them. The CDR3 is 17 amino acids. CDR3 DNA sequence: TGTGCCAGCAGCTTCTTAATCGGGACTACCTCTGGAAACACCATATATTTT. It is translated as CASSFLIGTTSGNTIYF.

This clone has only one observation. The V call is TRBV5-1, the J call TRBJ2-1; D is perhaps TRBD1 (6 bases). With 7 bases removed from V and 4 bases from J, the gap between germline ends came to 9 bases. Per germline, CDR1 SGHRS and CDR2 YFSETQ. The CDR3 sequence is 12 residues long. The CDR3 DNA reads TGCGCCAGCCAACAGGGTTACAATGAGCAGTTCTTC. Encoded protein: CASQQGYNEQFF.

V is TRBV5-6 and J is TRBJ1-1, with 10 bases identical to TRBD1. Per the germline V gene, CDR1 is SGHDT and CDR2 is YYEEEE. The CDR3 is 16 residues long. J gave up 5 bases and V 7 bases, and 14 bases lay outside the gene matches. The CDR3 bases are TGTGCCAGCTTGCATTGGACAGGGGGTAGTTGGACTGAAGCTTTCTTT. Protein: CASLHWTGGSWTEAFF.

The chain has TRBV27 and TRBJ1-2; D ambiguous. CDR3 size: 15 residues. Between the trimmed V and J ends, which lost 6 bases and 4 bases, there was a span of 18 bases. Germline CDR1 is MNHEY and CDR2 is SMNVEV (reference sequence). CDR3 residues: CASSGRARLAYGYTF. The CDR3 DNA reads as TGTGCCAGCAGCGGACGAGCTAGGCTCGCCTATGGCTACACCTTC.

The J gene is TRBJ2-3, the V gene TRBV5-4; D might be TRBD2 (6 bases). Germline CDR1 SGHNT, CDR2 YYREEE (reference sequence). Trimming removed 6 bases from V and 2 bases from J, with 13 bases in between. CDR3 length: 14 residues. CDR3 bases: TGTGCCAGCACCTCGGGGGTGCACACAGATACGCAGTATTTT. Encoded protein: CASTSGVHTDTQYF.

The rearrangement uses TRBV18 and TRBJ2-3; maybe TRBD2 (5 bases). V dropped 0 bases and J dropped 6 bases, with 7 bases sitting between them. Germline CDR1 is KGHSH and CDR2 is LQKENI. The CDR3 has 13 amino acids. CDR3 DNA: TGTGCCAGCTCACCACCGCCGGGGGATACGCAGTATTTT. Its translation: CASSPPPGDTQYF.

DNA of the CDR3: TGTGCCAGTAGTATGGGCAGGGGGGCCGACGAGCAGTACTTC. It specifies CASSMGRGADEQYF. This chain joins TRBV19 and TRBJ2-7, with a tentative D call TRBD1 (7 bases). The CDR3 is 14 amino acids. The germline V and J ends were trimmed by 3 bases and 5 bases, with 14 bases remaining between them. CDR1 is LNHDA and CDR2 is SQIVND in the germline V gene (reference sequence).

V usage is TRBV9 and J usage is TRBJ1-3, with D unclear. This CDR3 spans 19 amino acids. Trimming left V 0 bases short and J 0 bases short, with 19 bases between. The germline CDR1 and CDR2 sequences are SGDLS and YYNGEE. The CDR3 region has the DNA TGTGCCAGCAGCGTAGCGTCAGGTCGACTCGTTAGCTCTGGAAACACCATATATTTT. It is translated as CASSVASGRLVSSGNTIYF.

The chain combines TRBV6-5 with TRBJ1-2, with 7 bases identical to TRBD1. Unmatched junction bases numbered 9, after V lost 6 bases and J lost 5 bases. Germline V gives CDR1 MNHEY, CDR2 SVGAGI. This CDR3 has 14 residues. The CDR3 sequence: CASSQGGHRYGYTF. The CDR3 bases are TGTGCCAGCAGCCAGGGGGGGCATAGGTATGGCTACACCTTC.

The chain carries TRBV20-1 and TRBJ1-5; unclear D gene. The germline V gene encodes CDR1 DFQATT and CDR2 SNEGSKA (reference sequence). V was shortened by 3 bases and J by 6 bases, with 12 bases between the two germline ends. This CDR3 is built from 13 residues. The CDR3 DNA follows: TGCAGTGCTAGTAGGGAGGGAGCTCAGCCCCAGCATTTT. Translated: CSASREGAQPQHF.

V is TRBV28 and J is TRBJ2-3; no reliable D call. V was pared by 6 bases and J by 2 bases, with 21 bases between. Looked up from germline, CDR1 is MDHEN and CDR2 is SYDVKM. The CDR3 extends over 17 amino acids. The CDR3 reads CASSKPPTITFTDTQYF. The CDR3 DNA sequence: TGTGCCAGCAGCAAACCTCCCACCATCACATTCACAGATACGCAGTATTTT.

In the case of this clone: At one boundary the junction diverges from the germline segment, which might be a read error. This chain connects TRBV27 to TRBJ2-1; 13 bases are a match to TRBD2. In germline, CDR1 is MNHEY, CDR2 SMNVEV (reference sequence). The CDR3 loop spans 12 amino acids. CDR3 sequence (DNA): TGTGCCAGCAGTTCCACTAGCGGGAGGGAGCTCTTC. This sequence encodes CASSSTSGRELF.